Listed here are 15 T cell receptor beta chains from one sample, sequenced in a study of human T cells and chemical hapten exposure (dated by TCRdb to about 2021). The library was made by RACE. The sequencing machine was a NextSeq 500. TCRdb took the public reads, trimmed them with fastp at Q25, ran MiXCR for clone calling and kept in-frame beta chains. Each entry merges the rows of one CDR3 protein and shows their most common DNA and genes. The sample table holds about 120,000 distinct CDR3 sequences, of which around 10% were seen once. 1.3% to 1.5% of the sample is held by the ten biggest clonotypes. The time point label for this specimen denotes: patch test 1, 2 weeks after DPC sensitization. Interpreted using the paper, the treatment or condition label stands for: therapeutic diphenylcyclopropenone sensitization with weekly scalp DPC. Sequencing was performed on whole blood, taken in connection with sensitization to the hapten diphenylcyclopropenone (DPC). The receptors derive from a woman in her forties or fifties with alopecia areata. Some clones in this sample may be carry-over from other donors' samples.

The table lists this clonotype with a few counts. V gene TRBV29-1 combines with J gene TRBJ1-2; D is uncertain. The germline V gene encodes CDR1 SQVTM and CDR2 ANQGSEA. Trimming cost V 0 bases and J 4 bases, with 15 bases left between them. The CDR3 has 15 residues. The CDR3 bases are TGCAGCGTTGAAGATTCTTTGCCAGGTCCCTATGGCTACACCTTC. Translation gives CSVEDSLPGPYGYTF.

This clonotype has just a few counts. The rearrangement links TRBV18 to TRBJ1-3; the D is unclear. Germline values: CDR1 KGHSH, CDR2 LQKENI. The CDR3 is 14 residues long. The V gene lost 3 bases and the J gene lost 2 bases, with 8 bases spanning the gap. CDR3 DNA sequence: TGTGCCAGCTCACCGGAGAATGCTGGAAACACCATATATTTT. This gives the protein CASSPENAGNTIYF.

The table lists this clonotype with many counts. The rearrangement links TRBV29-1 to TRBJ2-1; the D is unclear. The germline V gene encodes CDR1 SQVTM and CDR2 ANQGSEA. The CDR3 covers 12 residues. The ends were cut back, 4 bases at V and 5 bases at J, with 9 bases in the middle. CDR3 amino acids: CSVAAANNEQFF. The CDR3 DNA is TGCAGCGTTGCGGCAGCTAACAATGAGCAGTTCTTC.

This clonotype has only a few counts. The junction does not match germline at one end; this may be a read error. The chain employs TRBV29-1 and TRBJ1-5, with 9 nucleotides matching TRBD1. This CDR3 has 12 residues. Germline V gene sequence: CDR1 SQVTM, CDR2 ANQGSEA. CDR3 sequence: CSVDRPGQGSYF. The CDR3 region has the DNA TGCAGCGTTGATAGACCGGGACAGGGTTCGTATTTT.

The sample holds a few counts of this clonotype. The V gene is TRBV28, the J gene TRBJ2-7, with D maybe TRBD1 (5 bases). CDR3 size: 14 residues. CDR1 and CDR2 from the germline V gene are MDHEN and SYDVKM. V lost 5 bases and J lost 2, with 13 bases in between. This CDR3 is CASSDRILTYEQYF. The CDR3 DNA reads as TGTGCCAGCAGTGACAGAATTCTGACCTACGAGCAGTACTTC.

This clonotype showed up many times. The chain recombines TRBV7-2 with TRBJ2-1, with 8 bases fitting TRBD1. Trimming took 6 bases from V and 3 from J; bases not matched to a gene: 7. The CDR3 consists of 15 residues. Germline CDR1 and CDR2: SGHTA and FQGNSA. The CDR3 region has the DNA TGTGCCAGCAGGACTTCAGGGGGCGACTACAATGAGCAGTTCTTC. Amino acids: CASRTSGGDYNEQFF.

There are a few counts of this clonotype. The chain combines TRBV14 with TRBJ2-3; 9 bases are shared with TRBD1. CDR1 is SGHDN, CDR2 FVKESK, per germline. Germline trimming cut 4 bases from V and 5 bases from J; bases unmatched to any gene: 7. The CDR3 has 15 residues. The CDR3, as DNA: TGTGCCAGCAGCCGGCTACAGGGGGCTGAAGATACGCAGTATTTT. Translation gives CASSRLQGAEDTQYF. The variable domain in full, completed from reference TRBV14 and TRBJ2-3, reads EAGVTQFPSHSVIEKGQTVTLRCDPISGHDNLYWYRRVMGKEIKFLLHFVKESKQDESGMPNNRFLAERTGGTYSTLKVQPAELEDSGVYFCASSRLQGAEDTQYFGPGTRLTVL.

This clonotype has just a few counts. The chain uses TRBV11-2 and TRBJ2-1; 11 bases match TRBD2. The J segment lost 8 bases and the V segment lost 2 bases, leaving 11 bases of the junction unmatched. This CDR3 comprises 17 residues. Germline CDR1 SGHAT, CDR2 FQNNGV. The CDR3 sequence is CASSLRLAGPVGDEQFF. For the CDR3, the DNA is TGTGCCAGCAGCTTAAGACTAGCGGGACCAGTAGGCGATGAGCAGTTCTTC.

The chain links TRBV29-1 to TRBJ2-7; D gene unclear. Trimming cost V 4 bases and J 6 bases, with 16 bases left between them. This CDR3 is built from 13 residues. Germline V gene lookup returns CDR1 SQVTM and CDR2 ANQGSEA. CDR3 sequence: CSVADPKVAEQYF. Written as DNA, the CDR3 is TGCAGCGTTGCGGATCCGAAGGTCGCCGAGCAGTACTTC.

The table lists this clonotype with many counts. The chain employs TRBV29-1 and TRBJ2-5; possibly TRBD1 for D (6 bases). Germline assignment: CDR1 SQVTM and CDR2 ANQGSEA. Trimming pared 6 bases from V and 1 base from J, leaving 15 bases between. The CDR3 has 14 residues. The CDR3 loop reads CSVQTGPLQETQYF. DNA for the CDR3: TGCAGCGTCCAGACAGGCCCGCTCCAAGAGACCCAGTACTTC.

This clonotype came up a few times. V gene TRBV6-5 combines with J gene TRBJ2-7; D may correspond to TRBD1 or TRBD2 (6 bases each). The V gene's germline CDR1 is MNHEY and CDR2 SVGAGI. This CDR3 contains 13 residues. Trimming stripped 2 bases from V and 6 bases from J, with 11 bases between. This CDR3 is CASSYGGLVEQYF. CDR3 nucleotides: TGTGCCAGCAGTTACGGGGGGCTGGTCGAGCAGTACTTC.

This clonotype was detected a few times. The chain is built from TRBV5-1 and TRBJ2-1, with D uncertain. V lost 3 bases and J lost 5, with 15 bases in between. This CDR3 comprises 15 residues. Germline CDR1 SGHRS, CDR2 YFSETQ. The DNA for the CDR3 is TGCGCCAGCAGCTCCGAAGGATTTGAAAACAATGAGCAGTTCTTC. Protein: CASSSEGFENNEQFF.

The chain is built from TRBV12-3 or TRBV12-4 and TRBJ2-4; TRBD1 matches at 10 bases. Trimming took 6 bases from V and 6 from J; bases not matched to a gene: 8. The CDR3 extends over 15 amino acids. The chain's CDR3 is CASRSDRGLGNIQYF. CDR3 coding DNA: TGTGCCAGCAGATCTGACAGGGGGCTCGGAAACATTCAGTACTTC.

This clonotype was counted only a few times. The J gene is TRBJ1-5, the V gene TRBV7-9; D is ambiguous. This CDR3 comprises 14 residues. V was shortened by 4 bases and J by 1 base, with 8 bases between the two germline ends. CDR1 SEHNR and CDR2 FQNEAQ come from the germline V gene (reference sequence). The CDR3 DNA is TGTGCCAGCAGCTCACAACAGAGCAATCAGCCCCAGCATTTT. It encodes CASSSQQSNQPQHF. The full variable domain, its missing parts supplied by reference TRBV7-9 and TRBJ1-5, is DTGVSQNPRHKITKRGQNVTFRCDPISEHNRLYWYRQTLGQGPEFLTYFQNEAQLEKSRLLSDRFSAERPKGSFSTLEIQRTEQGDSAMYLCASSSQQSNQPQHFGDGTRLSIL.

The chain links TRBV20-1 to TRBJ1-6, with D hard to call. The CDR3 is 14 residues long. Germline V lookup: CDR1 DFQATT, CDR2 SNEGSKA (reference sequence). V lost 5 bases and J lost 7, with 15 bases in between. CDR3 sequence: CSAPDRRANSPLHF. In nucleotides, the CDR3 is TGCAGTGCTCCGGACCGTCGAGCCAATTCACCCCTCCACTTT.